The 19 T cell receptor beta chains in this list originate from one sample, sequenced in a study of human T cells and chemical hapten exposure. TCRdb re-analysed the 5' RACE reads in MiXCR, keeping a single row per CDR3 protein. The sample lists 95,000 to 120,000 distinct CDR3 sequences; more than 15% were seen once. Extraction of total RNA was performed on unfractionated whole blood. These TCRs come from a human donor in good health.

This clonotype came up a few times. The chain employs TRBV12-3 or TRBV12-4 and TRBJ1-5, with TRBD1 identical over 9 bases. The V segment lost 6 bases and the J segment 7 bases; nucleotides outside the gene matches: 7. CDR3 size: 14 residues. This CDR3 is CASSQTGGDQPQHF. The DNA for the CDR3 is TGTGCCAGCAGCCAGACAGGGGGAGACCAGCCCCAGCATTTT.

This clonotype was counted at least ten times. As DNA, the CDR3 is TGTGCCAGCAGTTTCGGAGGAAACACCATATATTTT. Translating it yields CASSFGGNTIYF. V usage is TRBV12-3 or TRBV12-4 and J usage is TRBJ1-3, with no clear D. The CDR3 contains 12 residues. V shed 3 bases and J shed 4 bases, with 4 bases lying between them.

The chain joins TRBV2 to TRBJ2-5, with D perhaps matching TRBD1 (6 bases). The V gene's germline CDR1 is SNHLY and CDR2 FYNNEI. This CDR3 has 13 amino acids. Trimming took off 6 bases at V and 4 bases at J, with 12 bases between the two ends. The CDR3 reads CASSEGVPETQYF. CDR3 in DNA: TGTGCCAGCAGCGAGGGGGTACCAGAGACCCAGTACTTC.

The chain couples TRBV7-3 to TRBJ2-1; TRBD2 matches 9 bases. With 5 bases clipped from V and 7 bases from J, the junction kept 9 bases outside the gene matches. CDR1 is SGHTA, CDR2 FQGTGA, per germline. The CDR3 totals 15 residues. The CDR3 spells CASSRGLAPTNEQFF. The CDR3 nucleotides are TGTGCCAGCAGCCGGGGACTAGCTCCCACAAATGAGCAGTTCTTC.

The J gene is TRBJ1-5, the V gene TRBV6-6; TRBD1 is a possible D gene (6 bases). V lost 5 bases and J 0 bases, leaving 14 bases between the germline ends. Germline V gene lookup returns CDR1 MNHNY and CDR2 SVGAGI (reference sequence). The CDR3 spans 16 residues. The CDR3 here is CASSEGTLYSNQPQHF. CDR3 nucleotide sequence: TGTGCCAGCAGTGAAGGGACACTATATAGCAATCAGCCCCAGCATTTT.

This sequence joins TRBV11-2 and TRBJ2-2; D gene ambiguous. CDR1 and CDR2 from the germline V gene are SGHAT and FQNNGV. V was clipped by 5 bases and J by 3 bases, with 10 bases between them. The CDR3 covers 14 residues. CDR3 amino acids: CASSMGGHTGELFF. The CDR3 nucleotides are TGTGCCAGCAGCATGGGCGGACACACCGGGGAGCTGTTTTTT.

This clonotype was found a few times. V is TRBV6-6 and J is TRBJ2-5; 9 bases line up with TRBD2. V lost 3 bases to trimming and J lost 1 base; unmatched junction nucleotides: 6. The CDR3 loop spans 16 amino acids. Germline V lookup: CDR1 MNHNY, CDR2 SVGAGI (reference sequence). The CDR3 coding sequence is TGTGCCAGCAGTTATGGAGTTAGCGGGGGCCAAGAGACCCAGTACTTC. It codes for CASSYGVSGGQETQYF.

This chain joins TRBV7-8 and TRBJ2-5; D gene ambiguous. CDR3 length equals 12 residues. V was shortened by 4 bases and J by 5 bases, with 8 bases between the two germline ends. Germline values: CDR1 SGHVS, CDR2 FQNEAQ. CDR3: CASSSPGETQYF. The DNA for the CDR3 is TGTGCCAGCAGCTCCCCTGGGGAGACCCAGTACTTC.

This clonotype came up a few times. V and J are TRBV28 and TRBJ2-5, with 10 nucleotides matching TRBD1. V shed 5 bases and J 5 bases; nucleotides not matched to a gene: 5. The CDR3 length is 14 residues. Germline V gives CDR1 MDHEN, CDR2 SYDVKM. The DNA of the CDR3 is TGTGCCAGCAGTGGGGGACAGGGGCTTGAGACCCAGTACTTC. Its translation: CASSGGQGLETQYF.

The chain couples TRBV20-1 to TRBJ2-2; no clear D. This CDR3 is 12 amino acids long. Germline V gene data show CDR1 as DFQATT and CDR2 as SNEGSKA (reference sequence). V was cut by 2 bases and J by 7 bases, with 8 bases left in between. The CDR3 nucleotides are TGCAGTGCTAGAAGGGCAGTCGGGGAGCTGTTTTTT. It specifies CSARRAVGELFF.

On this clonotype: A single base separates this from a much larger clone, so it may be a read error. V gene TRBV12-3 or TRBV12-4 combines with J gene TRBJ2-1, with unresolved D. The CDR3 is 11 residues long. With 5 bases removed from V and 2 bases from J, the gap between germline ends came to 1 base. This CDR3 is CASSTYNEQFF. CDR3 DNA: TGTGCCAGCAGTACCTACAATGAGCAGTTCTTC.

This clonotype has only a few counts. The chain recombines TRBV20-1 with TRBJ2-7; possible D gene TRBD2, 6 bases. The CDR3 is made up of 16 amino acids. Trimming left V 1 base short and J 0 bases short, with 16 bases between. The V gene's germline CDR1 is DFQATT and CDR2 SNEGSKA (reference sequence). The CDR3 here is CSARGTYLGGSYEQYF. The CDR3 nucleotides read TGCAGTGCTAGAGGGACGTACCTGGGGGGCTCCTACGAGCAGTACTTC.

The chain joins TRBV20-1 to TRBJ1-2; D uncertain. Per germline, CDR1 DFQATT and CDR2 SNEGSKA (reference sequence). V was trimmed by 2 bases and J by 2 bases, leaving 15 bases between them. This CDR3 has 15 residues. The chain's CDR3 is CSARSLVTANYGYTF. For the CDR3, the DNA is TGCAGTGCTAGATCCCTAGTCACAGCCAACTATGGCTACACCTTC.

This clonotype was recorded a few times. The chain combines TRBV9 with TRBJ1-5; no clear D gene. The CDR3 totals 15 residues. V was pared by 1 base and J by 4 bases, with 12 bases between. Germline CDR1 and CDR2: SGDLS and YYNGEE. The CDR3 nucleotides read TGTGCCAGCAGCGTAACGGGGTCTACTAATCAGCCCCAGCATTTT. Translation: CASSVTGSTNQPQHF.

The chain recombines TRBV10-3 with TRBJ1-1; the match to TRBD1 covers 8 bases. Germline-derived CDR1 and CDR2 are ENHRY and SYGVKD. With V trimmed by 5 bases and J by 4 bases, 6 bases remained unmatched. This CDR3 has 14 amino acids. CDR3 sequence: CAISPTGASTEAFF. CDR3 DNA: TGTGCCATCAGTCCGACAGGGGCGAGCACTGAAGCTTTCTTT.

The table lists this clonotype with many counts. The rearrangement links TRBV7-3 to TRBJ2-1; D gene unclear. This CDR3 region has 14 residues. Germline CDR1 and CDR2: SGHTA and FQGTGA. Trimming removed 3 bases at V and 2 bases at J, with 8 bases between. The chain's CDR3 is CASSFGPPYNEQFF. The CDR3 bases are TGTGCCAGCAGCTTCGGCCCCCCCTACAATGAGCAGTTCTTC.

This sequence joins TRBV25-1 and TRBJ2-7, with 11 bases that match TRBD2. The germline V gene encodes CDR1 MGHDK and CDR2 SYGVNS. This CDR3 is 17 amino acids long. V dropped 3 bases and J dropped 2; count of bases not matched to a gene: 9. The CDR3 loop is CASSDHAGLADTYEQYF. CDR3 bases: TGTGCCAGCAGTGATCACGCGGGACTAGCGGATACCTACGAGCAGTACTTC.

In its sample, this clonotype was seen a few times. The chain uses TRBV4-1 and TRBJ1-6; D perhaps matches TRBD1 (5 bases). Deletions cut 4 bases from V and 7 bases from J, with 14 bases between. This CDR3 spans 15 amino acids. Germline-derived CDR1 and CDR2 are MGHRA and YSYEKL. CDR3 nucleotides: TGCGCCAGCAGCCGCTCACAGGCACTAAATTCACCCCTCCACTTT. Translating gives CASSRSQALNSPLHF.

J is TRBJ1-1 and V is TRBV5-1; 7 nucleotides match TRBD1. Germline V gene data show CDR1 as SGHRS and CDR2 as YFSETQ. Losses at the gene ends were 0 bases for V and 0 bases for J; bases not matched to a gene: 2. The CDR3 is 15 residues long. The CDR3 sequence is CASSLVTGMNTEAFF. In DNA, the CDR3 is TGCGCCAGCAGCTTGGTGACAGGGATGAACACTGAAGCTTTCTTT.